This T cell receptor beta chain was retrieved from a study of T cells after posttransplantation cyclophosphamide. Germline V gene data show CDR1 as SGHVS and CDR2 as FNYEAQ. The CDR3 has 17 residues. Trimming removed 5 bases from V and 8 bases from J; junction bases left unmatched: 15. As for this clone: Its antigen is undetermined.

The method was immunoSEQ multiplex PCR; TCRdb's version includes in-frame clones alone and lacks a portion of them. The table records 4,500 to 6,000 clones, about three quarters of them present only once. General observations from the study: Skin or GI-infiltrating T cells shared few TRB sequences with blood. Later blood repertoires were often dominated by clones from the donor CD8+ memory compartment.

Control samples came 1 year after myeloablative marrow transplants with methotrexate plus calcineurin inhibitor. The TCR comes from a female patient aged 45-65 years who received an allogeneic stem cell transplant from an unrelated donor, was CMV-positive, and had acute and chronic GVHD. Some of the T cells might come from the graft donor. The sample consisted of PBMCs, taken roughly 320 days after allogeneic stem cell transplant with calcineurin inhibitor and methotrexate. The chain has TRBV7-6 and TRBJ1-1; 12 bases line up with TRBD1. CDR3 DNA sequence: TGTGCCAGCAGCCTATTGGGACAGGGGGCTCGGAGTGGGGAAGCTTTCTTT. Residues: CASSLLGQGARSGEAFF.